These 25 T cell receptor beta chains originate from one sample sequenced in a study of regulatory T cells in long-lasting Graves disease. Documented time point: persistent/refractory GD, antithyroid drugs over 5 years with positive TRAb. With RNA extracted from PBMCs as input, the TCR library was made. CDR3-region Arm-PCR and iRepertoire HTBI primers produced the TCR beta libraries. Each CDR3 protein gets one entry after TCRdb re-called the multiplex PCR reads with MiXCR. The sample contains 300,000 to 400,000 distinct CDR3 sequences, around 20% of which appear only once. This sample comprised peripheral blood mononuclear cells (PBMCs), obtained when the disease was refractory, from a patient treated with antithyroid drugs. Receptor source: a female donor with Graves disease.

Ten or more counts support this clonotype. The V and J genes are TRBV7-3 and TRBJ2-5, with D possibly matching TRBD2 (6 bases). The CDR3 contains 16 residues. The germline CDR1 and CDR2 sequences are SGHTA and FQGTGA. With 3 bases removed from V and 4 bases from J, the gap between germline ends came to 18 bases. For the CDR3, the DNA is TGTGCCAGCAGCTTTGGGGCTCATACGGAGGGAGAGACCCAGTACTTC. Its protein product is CASSFGAHTEGETQYF.

The chain is built from TRBV28 and TRBJ1-2, with D maybe TRBD1 (5 bases). The CDR3 length is 14 residues. Trimming removed 4 bases at V and 4 bases at J, with 13 bases between. The V gene's germline CDR1 is MDHEN and CDR2 SYDVKM. The CDR3 nucleotides are TGTGCCAGCAGTTCTACAGGAGGGCCCTATGGCTACACCTTC. This codes for CASSSTGGPYGYTF.

This clonotype has at least ten counts. V usage is TRBV18 and J usage is TRBJ1-6, with D perhaps TRBD1 (6 bases). The germline V gene encodes CDR1 KGHSH and CDR2 LQKENI. The CDR3 loop spans 13 amino acids. V was clipped by 8 bases and J by 6 bases, with 11 bases between them. The CDR3 bases are TGTGCCAGCCAACAGGGATCTAATTCACCCCTCCACTTT. Translation: CASQQGSNSPLHF.

This clonotype was counted between two and nine times. The rearrangement joins TRBV10-1 to TRBJ1-2; 7 bases line up with TRBD1. V shed 6 bases, J shed 6 bases, and the junction held 7 bases outside the gene matches. Germline assignment: CDR1 WNHNN and CDR2 SYGVQD (reference sequence). CDR3 size: 13 residues. CDR3 residues: CASSPDRVHGYTF. Here the CDR3 DNA reads TGCGCCAGCAGCCCCGACAGGGTCCATGGCTACACCTTC.

This clonotype was detected ten times or more. The chain carries TRBV29-1 and TRBJ1-5; weak D call: TRBD1 (5 bases). CDR1 is SQVTM, CDR2 ANQGSEA, per germline. The CDR3 length is 13 residues. The ends were cut back, 4 bases at V and 10 bases at J, with 17 bases in the middle. The CDR3 spells CSVAAGRGQPQHF. In DNA, the CDR3 is TGCAGCGTTGCAGCAGGAAGAGGACAACCCCAGCATTTT.

This clonotype was seen repeatedly, ten times or more. The V gene is TRBV28, the J gene TRBJ1-4; 9 bases match TRBD1. The CDR3 is 11 residues long. Germline V CDR1 and CDR2: MDHEN, SYDVKM. The CDR3 DNA reads as TGTTCCACAGGGGGCAAAGAAAAACTGTTTTTT. Amino acids: CSTGGKEKLFF.

This clonotype was recorded at least ten times. The CDR3 here is CASSSRRGPSYEQYF. The CDR3 region has the DNA TGTGCCAGCAGTTCGAGGCGGGGTCCCTCCTACGAGCAGTACTTC. The V and J genes are TRBV6-5 and TRBJ2-7; D is perhaps TRBD2 (6 bases). CDR1 and CDR2 (germline): MNHEY, SVGAGI. Trimming took off 4 bases at V and 0 bases at J, with 13 bases between the two ends. This CDR3 has 15 residues.

This clonotype came up many times. V is TRBV2 and J is TRBJ2-2, with D perhaps TRBD2 (6 bases). The V gene's germline CDR1 is SNHLY and CDR2 FYNNEI. With 6 bases removed from V and 2 bases from J, the gap between germline ends came to 10 bases. The CDR3 is 14 amino acids. CDR3 region: CASRRAGNTGELFF. The CDR3 DNA sequence: TGTGCCAGCAGGAGGGCGGGAAACACCGGGGAGCTGTTTTTT.

J is TRBJ1-6 and V is TRBV20-1; tentatively, D is TRBD1 (6 bases). The V gene lost 1 base and the J gene lost 2 bases, with 12 bases spanning the gap. The germline V gene has CDR1 DFQATT and CDR2 SNEGSKA (reference sequence). CDR3 length: 16 amino acids. In DNA, the CDR3 is TGCAGTGCTAGAGTGGGCAGGGGAACCTATAATTCACCCCTCCACTTT. Translation gives CSARVGRGTYNSPLHF.

The sample holds many counts of this clonotype. The chain links TRBV7-8 to TRBJ1-1; D remains ambiguous. V lost 5 bases, J lost 6 bases, and 7 bases lay in between. This CDR3 is built from 11 residues. Germline V CDR1 and CDR2: SGHVS, FQNEAQ. The CDR3 protein is CASSPLAEAFF. CDR3 DNA: TGTGCCAGCAGCCCACTCGCTGAAGCTTTCTTT.

The chain has TRBV18 and TRBJ2-5; D is undetermined. Trimming removed 3 bases from V and 3 bases from J, with 8 bases in between. This CDR3 is 13 amino acids long. Germline CDR1 reads KGHSH; CDR2 reads LQKENI. This CDR3 reads CASSPRAKETQYF. Written as DNA, the CDR3 is TGTGCCAGCTCACCTCGCGCAAAAGAGACCCAGTACTTC.

This rearrangement joins TRBV27 to TRBJ2-6; D not certain. CDR1 is MNHEY and CDR2 is SMNVEV in the germline V gene (reference sequence). Trimming cost V 1 base and J 0 bases, with 10 bases left between them. The CDR3 extends over 17 amino acids. DNA for the CDR3: TGTGCCAGCAGTTTATTTAGCCCTTACTCTGGGGCCAACGTCCTGACTTTC. The encoded protein is CASSLFSPYSGANVLTF. Looking up the rest from reference TRBV27 and TRBJ2-6 gives the full variable domain: EAQVTQNPRYLITVTGKKLTVTCSQNMNHEYMSWYRQDPGLGLRQIYYSMNVEVTDKGDVPEGYKVSRKEKRNFPLILESPSPNQTSLYFCASSLFSPYSGANVLTFGAGSRLTVL.

This clonotype occurred many times. This sequence joins TRBV28 and TRBJ2-7, with 12 bases that match TRBD1. Germline V gene sequence: CDR1 MDHEN, CDR2 SYDVKM. V was pared by 3 bases and J by 5 bases, with 5 bases of the junction left unmatched. The CDR3 is made up of 15 amino acids. The CDR3, as DNA: TGTGCCAGCAGTTTTCCGGGACAGGGGGCCCACGAGCAGTACTTC. This sequence encodes CASSFPGQGAHEQYF.

This clonotype was seen many times. The chain combines TRBV30 with TRBJ2-5; no clear D. The CDR3 extends over 11 amino acids. The ends were cut back, 4 bases at V and 5 bases at J, with 8 bases in the middle. Germline-derived CDR1 and CDR2 are GTSNPN and SVGIG (reference sequence). CDR3 protein: CAWIEFETQYF. The CDR3 DNA is TGTGCCTGGATTGAGTTTGAGACCCAGTACTTC.

This clonotype was counted at least ten times. The chain combines TRBV7-9 with TRBJ1-2; TRBD1 matches 7 bases. Unmatched junction bases numbered 7, after V lost 3 bases and J lost 9 bases. Germline CDR1 and CDR2: SEHNR and FQNEAQ (reference sequence). CDR3 length: 13 residues. The CDR3 is CASSFGTEKSYTF. CDR3 nucleotides: TGTGCCAGCAGCTTTGGGACAGAGAAAAGCTACACCTTC.

J is TRBJ2-7 and V is TRBV9; the match to TRBD1 covers 9 bases. The CDR3 is made up of 15 amino acids. Trimming cost V 2 bases and J 9 bases; bases outside gene matches: 12. CDR1 is SGDLS, CDR2 YYNGEE, per germline. Written as DNA, the CDR3 is TGTGCCAGCAGCGTGGGGGGACAGGGAGGAGGCGTGCAGTACTTC. Residues: CASSVGGQGGGVQYF.

This clonotype came up many times. The chain has TRBV12-3 or TRBV12-4 and TRBJ2-2; no reliable D call. With 3 bases removed from V and 7 bases from J, the gap between germline ends came to 6 bases. This CDR3 spans 12 amino acids. The DNA of the CDR3 is TGTGCCAGCAGTTTTCTCGGCGGGGAGCTGTTTTTT. Translated, it gives CASSFLGGELFF.

The chain joins TRBV29-1 to TRBJ2-7, with D possibly TRBD1 on 6 matching bases. CDR3 size: 12 residues. Looked up from germline, CDR1 is SQVTM and CDR2 is ANQGSEA. The ends were cut back, 3 bases at V and 3 bases at J, with 9 bases in the middle. The CDR3 DNA sequence: TGCAGCGTTGATACAGGGAGCTACGAGCAGTACTTC. This codes for CSVDTGSYEQYF.

This clonotype has a handful of counts. The chain links TRBV7-2 to TRBJ2-7; D call uncertain. Germline lookup yields CDR1 SGHTA and CDR2 FQGNSA. Between the trimmed V and J ends, which lost 3 bases and 6 bases, there was a span of 18 bases. The CDR3 has 15 residues. The CDR3 region is CASSFRVAAYREQYF. CDR3 in DNA: TGTGCCAGCAGCTTTCGTGTAGCCGCCTACCGCGAGCAGTACTTC.

The chain carries TRBV7-9 and TRBJ2-7; D is perhaps TRBD2 (6 bases). The V gene lost 6 bases and the J gene lost 0 bases, with 15 bases spanning the gap. The CDR3 loop spans 15 amino acids. Germline V gene sequence: CDR1 SEHNR, CDR2 FQNEAQ (reference sequence). The CDR3, as DNA: TGTGCCAGCAGACCCGGAGGGCCCGGCTCCTACGAGCAGTACTTC. This gives the protein CASRPGGPGSYEQYF.

The chain links TRBV11-3 to TRBJ2-1, with 7 bases identical to TRBD2. This CDR3 has 15 amino acids. Germline V gene lookup returns CDR1 SGHNT and CDR2 YENEEA. The junction had 11 bases not matched to a gene; V was cut back by 5 bases and J by 7 bases. This chain's CDR3 is CASSPLRTRKNEQFF. The CDR3 bases are TGTGCCAGCAGCCCTCTCAGGACTAGGAAGAATGAGCAGTTCTTC.

This clonotype has a count of ten or more. V is TRBV29-1 and J is TRBJ1-2; D is possibly TRBD1 (5 bases). The CDR3 loop spans 13 amino acids. V lost 6 bases to trimming and J lost 1 base, with 12 bases between them. Germline V gene data show CDR1 as SQVTM and CDR2 as ANQGSEA. CDR3 loop: CSVGDQLNYGYTF. DNA for the CDR3: TGCAGCGTCGGGGACCAGCTTAACTATGGCTACACCTTC.

A remark on this clonotype: It may be a read error: a sequence one base away is much more abundant. The chain carries TRBV6-5 and TRBJ2-5; 14 bases fit TRBD2. The J call could be wrong; TRBJ2-7 is a better fit for the DNA end. Germline V CDR1 and CDR2: MNHEY, SVGAGI. CDR3 size: 16 residues. The CDR3 DNA follows: TGTGCCAGCAGTTACGGGACTAGCGGGAGCACGTACGAGCAGTACTTC. This codes for CASSYGTSGSTYEQYF.

The J gene is TRBJ2-2, the V gene TRBV7-2; tentatively, D is TRBD2 (6 bases). V was clipped by 6 bases and J by 4 bases, with 12 bases between them. The CDR3 contains 14 residues. Germline V CDR1 and CDR2: SGHTA, FQGNSA. The CDR3 protein is CASRREAGTGELFF. The CDR3 DNA reads TGTGCCAGCAGGAGGGAGGCGGGCACCGGGGAGCTGTTTTTT.

The chain employs TRBV24-1 and TRBJ1-2; D might be TRBD1 (5 bases). This CDR3 contains 15 residues. V was clipped by 5 bases and J by 1 base, with 13 bases between them. CDR1 and CDR2 (germline): KGHDR, SFDVKD. The CDR3 DNA sequence: TGTGCCACCAGTGGTACAGGCTCAAGTAACTATGGCTACACCTTC. It yields the protein CATSGTGSSNYGYTF.